The T cell receptor (beta chain) described here comes from a study of T cell repertoires in cytomegalovirus infection. On this clonotype: Its matching antigen is unknown.

A single record per CDR3 protein comes from TCRdb applying MiXCR to the reads. The data hold approximately 910,000 distinct CDR3 sequences, with around 32% observed a single time. V was clipped by 5 bases and J by 0 bases, with 11 bases between them. This CDR3 has 15 amino acids. CDR1 is MNHEY, CDR2 SVGAGI, per germline. The chain carries TRBV6-5 and TRBJ2-1; D is ambiguous. The sample consisted of cultured CD8+ T cells from PBMCs, taken from culture after CMV antigen stimulation. The receptor was isolated from a human donor in good health (CMV status not recorded). Some clones in this sample may be carry-over from other donors' samples. This chain's CDR3 is CASSDTWSSYNEQFF. CDR3 nucleotide sequence: TGTGCCAGCAGTGACACATGGAGCTCCTACAATGAGCAGTTCTTC.